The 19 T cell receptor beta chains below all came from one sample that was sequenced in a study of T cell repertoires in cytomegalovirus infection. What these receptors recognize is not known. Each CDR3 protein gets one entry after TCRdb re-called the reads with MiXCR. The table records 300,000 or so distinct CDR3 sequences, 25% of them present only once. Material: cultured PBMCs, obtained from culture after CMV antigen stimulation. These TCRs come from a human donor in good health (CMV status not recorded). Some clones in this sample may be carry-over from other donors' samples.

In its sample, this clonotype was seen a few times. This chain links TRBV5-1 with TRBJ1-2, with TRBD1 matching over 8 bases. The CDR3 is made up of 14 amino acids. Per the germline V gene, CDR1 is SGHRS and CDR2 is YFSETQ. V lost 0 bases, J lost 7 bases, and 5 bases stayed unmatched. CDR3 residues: CASSLEMTGVGYTF. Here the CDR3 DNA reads TGCGCCAGCAGCTTGGAAATGACAGGGGTTGGCTACACCTTC.

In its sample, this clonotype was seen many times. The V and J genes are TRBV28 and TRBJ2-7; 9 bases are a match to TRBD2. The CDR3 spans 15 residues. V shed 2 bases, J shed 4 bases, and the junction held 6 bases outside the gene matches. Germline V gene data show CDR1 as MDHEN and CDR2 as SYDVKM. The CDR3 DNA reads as TGTGCCAGCAGTTTAACTAGCGGGCGGGCTTACGAGCAGTACTTC. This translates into CASSLTSGRAYEQYF.

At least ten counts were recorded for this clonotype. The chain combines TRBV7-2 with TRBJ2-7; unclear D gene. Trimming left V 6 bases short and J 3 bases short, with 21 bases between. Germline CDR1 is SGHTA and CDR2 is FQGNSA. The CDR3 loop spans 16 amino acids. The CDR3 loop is CASSWTDPAVDYEQYF. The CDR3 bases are TGTGCCAGCAGTTGGACCGATCCGGCAGTTGACTACGAGCAGTACTTC.

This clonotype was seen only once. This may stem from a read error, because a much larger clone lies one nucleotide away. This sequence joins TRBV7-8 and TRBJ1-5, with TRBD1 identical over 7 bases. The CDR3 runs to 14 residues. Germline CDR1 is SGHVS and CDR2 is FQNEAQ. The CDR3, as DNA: TGTGCCAGAAGCTCAGGGACAGTGGATCAGCCCCAGCATTTT. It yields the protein CARSSGTVDQPQHF.

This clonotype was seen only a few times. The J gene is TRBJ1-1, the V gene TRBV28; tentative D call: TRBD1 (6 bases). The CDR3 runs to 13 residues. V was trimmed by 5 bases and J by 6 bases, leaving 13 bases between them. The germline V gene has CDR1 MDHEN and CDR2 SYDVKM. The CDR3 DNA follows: TGTGCCAGCAGTCTATCAGGGGTAGCTGAAGCTTTCTTT. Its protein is CASSLSGVAEAFF.

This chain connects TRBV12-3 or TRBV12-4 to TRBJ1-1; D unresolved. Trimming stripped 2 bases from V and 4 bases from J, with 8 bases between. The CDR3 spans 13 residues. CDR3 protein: CASSLTAATEAFF. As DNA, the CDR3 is TGTGCCAGCAGTTTAACAGCGGCCACTGAAGCTTTCTTT.

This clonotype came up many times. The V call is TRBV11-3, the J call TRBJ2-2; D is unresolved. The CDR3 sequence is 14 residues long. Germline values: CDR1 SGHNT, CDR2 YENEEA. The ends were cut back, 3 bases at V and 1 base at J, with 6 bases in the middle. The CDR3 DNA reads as TGTGCCAGCAGCTTGGCCTTGAACACCGGGGAGCTGTTTTTT. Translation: CASSLALNTGELFF.

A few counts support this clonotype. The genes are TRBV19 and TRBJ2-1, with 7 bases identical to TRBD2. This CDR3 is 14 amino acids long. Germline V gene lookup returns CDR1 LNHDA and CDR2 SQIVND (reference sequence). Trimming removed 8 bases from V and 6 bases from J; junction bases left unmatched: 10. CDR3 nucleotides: TGTGCCAGTTGTGGGAGGGCATCTTTCAATGAGCAGTTCTTC. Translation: CASCGRASFNEQFF.

The CDR3: CASSYQPGLAAYNEQFF. In nucleotides, the CDR3 is TGCGCCAGCAGTTACCAGCCGGGACTAGCGGCCTACAATGAGCAGTTCTTC. V and J are TRBV4-1 and TRBJ2-1, with TRBD2 matching over 11 bases. J gave up 2 bases and V 6 bases, and 9 bases lay outside the gene matches. This CDR3 has 17 amino acids. Per the germline V gene, CDR1 is MGHRA and CDR2 is YSYEKL.

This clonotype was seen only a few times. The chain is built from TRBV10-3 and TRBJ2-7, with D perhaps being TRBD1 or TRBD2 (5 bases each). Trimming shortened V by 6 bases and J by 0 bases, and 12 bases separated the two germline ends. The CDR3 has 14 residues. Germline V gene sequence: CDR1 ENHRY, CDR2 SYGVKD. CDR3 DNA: TGTGCCATCAGCGGGACGGCGAACTCCTACGAGCAGTACTTC. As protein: CAISGTANSYEQYF.

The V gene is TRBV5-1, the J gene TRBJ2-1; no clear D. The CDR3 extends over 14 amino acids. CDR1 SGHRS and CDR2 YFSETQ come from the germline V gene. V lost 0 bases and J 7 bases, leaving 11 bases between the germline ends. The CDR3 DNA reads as TGCGCCAGCAGCTTGGCTAACTCGAGGAATGAGCAGTTCTTC. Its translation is CASSLANSRNEQFF.

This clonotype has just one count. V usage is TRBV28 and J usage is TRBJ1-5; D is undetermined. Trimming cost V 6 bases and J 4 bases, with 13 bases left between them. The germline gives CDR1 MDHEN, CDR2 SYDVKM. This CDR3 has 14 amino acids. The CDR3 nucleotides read TGTGCCAGCAGGCGAAGTCTGGGGAATCAGCCCCAGCATTTT. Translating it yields CASRRSLGNQPQHF.

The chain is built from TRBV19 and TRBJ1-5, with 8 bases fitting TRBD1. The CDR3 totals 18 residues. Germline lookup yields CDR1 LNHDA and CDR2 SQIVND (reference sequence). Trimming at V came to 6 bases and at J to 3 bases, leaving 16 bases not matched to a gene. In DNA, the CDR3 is TGTGCCAGTAGCCTCTCCCCCGGACAGGGCGAGGTCAATCAGCCCCAGCATTTT. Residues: CASSLSPGQGEVNQPQHF.

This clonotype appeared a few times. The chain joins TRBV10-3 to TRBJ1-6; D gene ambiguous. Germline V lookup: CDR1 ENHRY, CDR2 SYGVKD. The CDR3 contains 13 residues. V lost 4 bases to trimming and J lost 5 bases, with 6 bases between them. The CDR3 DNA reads TGTGCCATCAGTGTGGGGAATAATTCACCCCTCCACTTT. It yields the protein CAISVGNNSPLHF.

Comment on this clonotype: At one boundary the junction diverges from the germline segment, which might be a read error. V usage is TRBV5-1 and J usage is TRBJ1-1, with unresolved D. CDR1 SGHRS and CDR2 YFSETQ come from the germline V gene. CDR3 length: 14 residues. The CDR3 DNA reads TGCACCAGCAGCTTGGACGGACTGAACACTGAAGCTTTCTTT. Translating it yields CTSSLDGLNTEAFF.

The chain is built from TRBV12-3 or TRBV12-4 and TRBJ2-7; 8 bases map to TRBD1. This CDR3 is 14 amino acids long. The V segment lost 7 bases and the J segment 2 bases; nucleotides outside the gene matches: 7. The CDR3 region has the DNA TGTGCCAGCACCTATAGGGACAGGCCCTACGAGCAGTACTTC. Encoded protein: CASTYRDRPYEQYF.

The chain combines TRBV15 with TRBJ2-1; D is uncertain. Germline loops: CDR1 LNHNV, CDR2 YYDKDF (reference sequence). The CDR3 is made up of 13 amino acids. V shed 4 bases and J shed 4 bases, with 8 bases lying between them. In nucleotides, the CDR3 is TGTGCCACCAGCACCAGTACTTACAATGAGCAGTTCTTC. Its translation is CATSTSTYNEQFF. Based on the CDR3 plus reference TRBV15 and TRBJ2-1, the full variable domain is DAMVIQNPRYQVTQFGKPVTLSCSQTLNHNVMYWYQQKSSQAPKLLFHYYDKDFNNEADTPDNFQSRRPNTSFCFLDIRSPGLGDTAMYLCATSTSTYNEQFFGPGTRLTVL.

This CDR3 is CASSKGSLPSLAGGGNEQFF. DNA of the CDR3: TGCGCCAGCAGCAAAGGATCTCTGCCCTCACTAGCGGGAGGGGGCAATGAGCAGTTCTTC. The J gene is TRBJ2-1, the V gene TRBV4-3; the match to TRBD2 covers 13 bases. Germline CDR1 LGHNA, CDR2 YSLEER. J lost 6 bases, V lost 5 bases, and 19 bases had no gene match. The CDR3 sequence is 20 residues long.

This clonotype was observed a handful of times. The CDR3 region has the DNA TGTGCCAGCAGAAACCCAATCCAGGAGACCCAGTACTTC. Protein sequence: CASRNPIQETQYF. The chain links TRBV7-9 to TRBJ2-5, with D unresolved. Germline V gene sequence: CDR1 SEHNR, CDR2 FQNEAQ (reference sequence). CDR3 length: 13 residues. V was trimmed by 6 bases and J by 5 bases, leaving 13 bases between them. Together with reference TRBV7-9 and TRBJ2-5, the CDR3 gives the full variable domain: DTGVSQNPRHKITKRGQNVTFRCDPISEHNRLYWYRQTLGQGPEFLTYFQNEAQLEKSRLLSDRFSAERPKGSFSTLEIQRTEQGDSAMYLCASRNPIQETQYFGPGTRLLVL.